The 10 T cell receptor beta chains reported below all come from one sample, sequenced in a study of blood T cell repertoires in COVID-19. This table comes from immunoSEQ multiplex PCR, and its TCRdb copy is limited to in-frame clones, with some not included. The sample shows about 140,000 clones, over 60% of them seen only once. Sample: peripheral blood. All receptors derive from a woman in her 50s with active or convalescent COVID-19.

The V and J genes are TRBV11-1 and TRBJ2-7; 13 bases line up with TRBD2. CDR3 size: 16 residues. V shed 4 bases and J 3 bases; nucleotides not matched to a gene: 6. Looked up from germline, CDR1 is SGHAT and CDR2 is FQDESV (reference sequence). CDR3 nucleotides: TGTGCCAGCAGCTCAGGACTAGCGGGGGTTAACTACGAGCAGTACTTC. It codes for CASSSGLAGVNYEQYF.

The J gene is TRBJ2-2, the V gene TRBV19, with 8 bases identical to TRBD1. This CDR3 comprises 20 residues. CDR1 LNHDA and CDR2 SQIVND come from the germline V gene (reference sequence). With 2 bases clipped from V and 5 bases from J, the junction kept 19 bases outside the gene matches. CDR3 region: CASSITHGRQGTGRTGELFF. For the CDR3, the DNA is TGTGCCAGTAGTATAACCCATGGGCGACAGGGGACGGGTCGGACCGGGGAGCTGTTTTTT.

As for this clone: At one of its ends the junction is not consistent with the germline gene, which may arise from a read error. This chain uses TRBV5-1 with TRBJ2-3; D gene unclear. The CDR3 totals 18 residues. The germline CDR1 and CDR2 sequences are SGHRS and YFSETQ. The CDR3 DNA reads as TGCGCCAGCAGCTCCACTGGTCCGGCACTAACAAGCAGAGATACGCAGTATTTT. This gives the protein CASSSTGPALTSRDTQYF.

V is TRBV9 and J is TRBJ1-2, with TRBD1 identical over 8 bases. The germline CDR1 and CDR2 sequences are SGDLS and YYNGEE. V lost 5 bases, J lost 0 bases, and 3 bases stayed unmatched. The CDR3 extends over 14 amino acids. CDR3 protein: CASRKQGANYGYTF. The CDR3 DNA sequence: TGTGCCAGCAGAAAACAGGGGGCTAACTATGGCTACACCTTC.

This clone was found once. At the DNA level, this CDR3 is encoded by other sequences in the same sample as well. V usage is TRBV19 and J usage is TRBJ2-3; possible D gene TRBD2, 6 bases. Germline loops: CDR1 LNHDA, CDR2 SQIVND (reference sequence). Trimming stripped 6 bases from V and 4 bases from J, with 11 bases between. The CDR3 is made up of 13 amino acids. CDR3 region: CASSPREADTQYF. The CDR3 DNA reads as TGTGCCAGTAGCCCCAGGGAGGCAGATACGCAGTATTTT.

This rearrangement joins TRBV28 to TRBJ2-5; 12 positions match TRBD1. The CDR3 covers 14 residues. Losses at the gene ends were 5 bases for V and 5 bases for J; bases not matched to a gene: 3. Germline V gives CDR1 MDHEN, CDR2 SYDVKM. Here the CDR3 DNA reads TGTGCCAGCAGTCGGGACAGGGGGCAGGAGACCCAGTACTTC. Translated, it gives CASSRDRGQETQYF.

The chain couples TRBV6-6 to TRBJ2-1; 12 bases map to TRBD2. The J segment lost 5 bases and the V segment lost 2 bases, leaving 4 bases of the junction unmatched. The length of the CDR3 is 16 residues. Germline lookup yields CDR1 MNHNY and CDR2 SVGAGI (reference sequence). The CDR3 is CASSYLTSGGHNEQFF. The DNA of the CDR3 is TGTGCCAGCAGTTACCTCACTAGCGGGGGGCACAATGAGCAGTTCTTC.

The chain couples TRBV3-1 (or the pseudogene TRBV3-2) to TRBJ1-4; D gene uncertain. Trimming took off 3 bases at V and 7 bases at J, with 21 bases between the two ends. The CDR3 extends over 17 amino acids. Looked up from germline, CDR1 is LGHDT and CDR2 is YNNKEL (reference sequence). CDR3 residues: CASSHSRGQDVTEKLFF. Written as DNA, the CDR3 is TGTGCCAGCAGCCATTCCCGAGGGCAGGACGTAACTGAAAAACTGTTTTTT.

V usage is TRBV7-3 and J usage is TRBJ1-1; 8 bases map to TRBD1. The CDR3 length is 15 residues. The V gene's germline CDR1 is SGHTA and CDR2 FQGTGA. The ends lost 4 bases at V and 0 bases at J; junction bases unmatched: 4. The CDR3 nucleotides read TGTGCCAGCAGCTCGACAGGGGCGATGAACACTGAAGCTTTCTTT. Amino acid sequence: CASSSTGAMNTEAFF.

This rearrangement joins TRBV19 to TRBJ1-1; 7 bases match TRBD1. This CDR3 is 15 amino acids long. Per the germline V gene, CDR1 is LNHDA and CDR2 is SQIVND (reference sequence). J was trimmed by 1 base and V by 5 bases; bases with no gene match: 7. In DNA, the CDR3 is TGTGCCAGTAGTGTCCACAGGGGCCCGAACACTGAAGCTTTCTTT. Translated, it gives CASSVHRGPNTEAFF.